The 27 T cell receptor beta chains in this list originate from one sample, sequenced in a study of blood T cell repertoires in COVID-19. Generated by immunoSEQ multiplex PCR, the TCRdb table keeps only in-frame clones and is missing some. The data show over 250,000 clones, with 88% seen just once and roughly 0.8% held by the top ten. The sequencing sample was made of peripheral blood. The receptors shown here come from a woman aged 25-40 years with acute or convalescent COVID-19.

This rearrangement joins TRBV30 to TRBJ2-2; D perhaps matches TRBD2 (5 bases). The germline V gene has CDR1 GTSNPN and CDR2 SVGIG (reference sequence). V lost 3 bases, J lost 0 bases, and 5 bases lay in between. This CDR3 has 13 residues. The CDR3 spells CAWSGANTGELFF. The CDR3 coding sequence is TGTGCCTGGAGCGGGGCGAACACCGGGGAGCTGTTTTTT.

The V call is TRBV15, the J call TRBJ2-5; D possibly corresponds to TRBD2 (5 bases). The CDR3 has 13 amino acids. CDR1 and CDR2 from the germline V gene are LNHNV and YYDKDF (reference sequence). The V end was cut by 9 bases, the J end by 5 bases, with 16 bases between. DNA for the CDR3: TGTGCCACTTGCCCGGGGTTGAGGGAGACCCAGTACTTC. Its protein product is CATCPGLRETQYF.

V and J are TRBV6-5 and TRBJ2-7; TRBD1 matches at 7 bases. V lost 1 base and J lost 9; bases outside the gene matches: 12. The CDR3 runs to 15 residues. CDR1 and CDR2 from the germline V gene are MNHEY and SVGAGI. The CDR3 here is CASSYLGTAGAVQYF. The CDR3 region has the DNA TGTGCCAGCAGTTACTTGGGGACAGCTGGAGCTGTGCAGTACTTC.

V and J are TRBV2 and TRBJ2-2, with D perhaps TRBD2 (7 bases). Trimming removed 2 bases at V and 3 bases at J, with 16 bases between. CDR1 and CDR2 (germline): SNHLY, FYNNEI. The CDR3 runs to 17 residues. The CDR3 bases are TGTGCCAGCAGTGAATGGGGGGCTAGCGGCCACACCGGGGAGCTGTTTTTT. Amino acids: CASSEWGASGHTGELFF.

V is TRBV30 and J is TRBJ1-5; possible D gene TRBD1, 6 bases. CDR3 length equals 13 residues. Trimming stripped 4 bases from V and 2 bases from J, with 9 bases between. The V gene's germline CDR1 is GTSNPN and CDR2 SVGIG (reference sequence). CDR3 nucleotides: TGTGCCTGGAACAGGGAACGCAATCAGCCCCAGCATTTT. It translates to CAWNRERNQPQHF. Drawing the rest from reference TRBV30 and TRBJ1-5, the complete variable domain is SQTIHQWPATLVQPVGSPLSLECTVEGTSNPNLYWYRQAAGRGLQLLFYSVGIGQISSEVPQNLSASRPQDRQFILSSKKLLLSDSGFYLCAWNRERNQPQHFGDGTRLSIL.

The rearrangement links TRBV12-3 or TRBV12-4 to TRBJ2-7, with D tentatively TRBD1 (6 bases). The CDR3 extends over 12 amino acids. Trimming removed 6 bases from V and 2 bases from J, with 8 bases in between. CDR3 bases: TGTGCCAGCAGGGGACATACCTACGAGCAGTACTTC. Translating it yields CASRGHTYEQYF.

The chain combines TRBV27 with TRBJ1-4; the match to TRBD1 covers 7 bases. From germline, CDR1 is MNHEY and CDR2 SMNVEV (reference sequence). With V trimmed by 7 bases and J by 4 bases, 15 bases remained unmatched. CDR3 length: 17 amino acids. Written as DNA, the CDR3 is TGTGCCAGCATTCCCCGTGCTGCGGGACAGCATAATGAAAAACTGTTTTTT. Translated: CASIPRAAGQHNEKLFF.

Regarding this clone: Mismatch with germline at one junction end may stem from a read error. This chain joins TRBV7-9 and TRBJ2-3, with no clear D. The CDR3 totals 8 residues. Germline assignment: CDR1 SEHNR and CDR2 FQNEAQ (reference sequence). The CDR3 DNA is TGTGCCAGCAGCAACCTACTATTT. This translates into CASSNLLF.

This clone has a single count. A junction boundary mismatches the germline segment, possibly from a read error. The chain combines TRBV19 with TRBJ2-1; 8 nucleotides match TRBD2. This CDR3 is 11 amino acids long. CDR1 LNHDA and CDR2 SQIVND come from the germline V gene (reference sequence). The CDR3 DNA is TGTGCCAGTGGTATAGCGGGAAGGCAGTTCTTC. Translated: CASGIAGRQFF.

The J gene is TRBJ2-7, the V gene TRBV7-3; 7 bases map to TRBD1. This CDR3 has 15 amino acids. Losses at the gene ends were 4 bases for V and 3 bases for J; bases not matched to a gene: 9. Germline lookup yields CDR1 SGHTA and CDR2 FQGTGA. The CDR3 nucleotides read TGTGCCAGCAGCTCCCCCCCAGGGGGTATCTACGAGCAGTACTTC. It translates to CASSSPPGGIYEQYF.

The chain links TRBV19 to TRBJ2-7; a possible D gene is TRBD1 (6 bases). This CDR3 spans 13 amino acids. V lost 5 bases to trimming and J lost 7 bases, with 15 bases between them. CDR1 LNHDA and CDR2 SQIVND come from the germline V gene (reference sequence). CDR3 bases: TGTGCCAGTAGTCTTCACAGGGCGGAGGAGCAGTACTTC. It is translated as CASSLHRAEEQYF.

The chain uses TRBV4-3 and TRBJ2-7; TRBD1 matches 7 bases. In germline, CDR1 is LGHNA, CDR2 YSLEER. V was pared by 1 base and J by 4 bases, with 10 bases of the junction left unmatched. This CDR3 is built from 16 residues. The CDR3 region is CASSQGTGASFYEQYF. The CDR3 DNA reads TGCGCCAGCAGCCAAGGAACAGGGGCGTCCTTTTACGAGCAGTACTTC.

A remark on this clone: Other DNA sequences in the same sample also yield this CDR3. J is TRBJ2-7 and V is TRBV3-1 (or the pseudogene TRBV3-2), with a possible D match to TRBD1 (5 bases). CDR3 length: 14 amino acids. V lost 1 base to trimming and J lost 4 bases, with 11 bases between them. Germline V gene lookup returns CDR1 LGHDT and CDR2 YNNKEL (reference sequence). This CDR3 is CASSQGQGSYEQYF. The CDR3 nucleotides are TGTGCCAGCAGCCAAGGGCAGGGTTCGTACGAGCAGTACTTC.

CDR3 protein: CSATIQVYGYTF. DNA of the CDR3: TGCAGCGCTACGATACAGGTCTATGGCTACACCTTC. The chain has TRBV29-1 and TRBJ1-2; maybe TRBD1 (5 bases). CDR1 is SQVTM, CDR2 ANQGSEA, per germline. The CDR3 has 12 amino acids. Trimming removed 7 bases at V and 4 bases at J, with 13 bases between.

The CDR3 DNA reads TGTGCCAGCAGTGCCGGGACAGGGAAAACAGATACGCAGTATTTT. This sequence encodes CASSAGTGKTDTQYF. The rearrangement links TRBV13 to TRBJ2-3; 9 nucleotides align to TRBD1. Looked up from germline, CDR1 is PRHDT and CDR2 is FYEKMQ (reference sequence). The CDR3 covers 15 residues. With V trimmed by 6 bases and J by 3 bases, 7 bases remained unmatched.

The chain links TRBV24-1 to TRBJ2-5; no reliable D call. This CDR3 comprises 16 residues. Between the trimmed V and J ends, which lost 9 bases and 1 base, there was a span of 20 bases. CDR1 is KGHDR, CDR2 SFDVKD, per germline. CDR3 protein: CATSNGRRSTQETQYF. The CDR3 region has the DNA TGTGCCACCTCAAACGGAAGGAGAAGTACCCAAGAGACCCAGTACTTC.

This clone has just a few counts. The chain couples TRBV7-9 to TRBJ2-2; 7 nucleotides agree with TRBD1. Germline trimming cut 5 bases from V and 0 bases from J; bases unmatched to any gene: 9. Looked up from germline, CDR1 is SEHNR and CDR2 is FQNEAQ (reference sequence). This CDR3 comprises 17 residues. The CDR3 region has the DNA TGTGCCAGCAGCGCCGCGACAGGGCGAACGAACACCGGGGAGCTGTTTTTT. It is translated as CASSAATGRTNTGELFF.

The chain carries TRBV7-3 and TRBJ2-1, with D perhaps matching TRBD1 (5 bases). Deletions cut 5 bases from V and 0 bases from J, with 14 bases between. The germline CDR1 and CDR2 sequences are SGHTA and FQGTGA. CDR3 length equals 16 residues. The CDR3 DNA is TGTGCCAGCAGCCCCCAAGGGGCGGACTCCTACAATGAGCAGTTCTTC. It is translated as CASSPQGADSYNEQFF.

The CDR3 DNA follows: TGTGCCAGCTCACCACCCCTGCAGTCCCCTCTGGAGCAGTACTTC. This gives the protein CASSPPLQSPLEQYF. The J gene is TRBJ2-7, the V gene TRBV18; no firm D call. Per the germline V gene, CDR1 is KGHSH and CDR2 is LQKENI. V lost 0 bases to trimming and J lost 7 bases, with 16 bases between them. The CDR3 extends over 15 amino acids.

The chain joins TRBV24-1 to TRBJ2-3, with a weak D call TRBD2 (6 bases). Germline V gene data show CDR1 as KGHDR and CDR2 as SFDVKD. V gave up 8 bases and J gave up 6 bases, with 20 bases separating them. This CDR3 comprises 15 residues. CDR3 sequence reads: CATTTGKVGGDTQYF. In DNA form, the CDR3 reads TGTGCCACCACCACCGGGAAGGTAGGAGGGGATACGCAGTATTTT.

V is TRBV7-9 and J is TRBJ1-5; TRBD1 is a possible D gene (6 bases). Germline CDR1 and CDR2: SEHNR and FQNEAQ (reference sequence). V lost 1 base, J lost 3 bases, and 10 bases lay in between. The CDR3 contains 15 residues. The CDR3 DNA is TGTGCCAGCAGCTTAGGGGGGCAGCACAATCAGCCCCAGCATTTT. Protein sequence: CASSLGGQHNQPQHF. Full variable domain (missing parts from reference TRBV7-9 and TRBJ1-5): DTGVSQNPRHKITKRGQNVTFRCDPISEHNRLYWYRQTLGQGPEFLTYFQNEAQLEKSRLLSDRFSAERPKGSFSTLEIQRTEQGDSAMYLCASSLGGQHNQPQHFGDGTRLSIL.

The CDR3 spells CASSHPTGLGYTF. CDR3 coding DNA: TGTGCCAGCAGCCACCCAACAGGGTTGGGCTACACCTTC. The chain carries TRBV7-2 and TRBJ1-2; a weak D match, TRBD1 (6 bases). V was pared by 5 bases and J by 8 bases, with 15 bases between. CDR3 size: 13 residues. In germline, CDR1 is SGHTA, CDR2 FQGNSA.

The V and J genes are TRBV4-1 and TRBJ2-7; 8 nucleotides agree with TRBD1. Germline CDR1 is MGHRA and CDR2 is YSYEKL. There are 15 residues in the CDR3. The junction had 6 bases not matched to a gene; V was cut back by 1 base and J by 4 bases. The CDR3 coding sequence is TGCGCCAGCAGCCAAGGGCCAGGGGGCATATACGAGCAGTACTTC. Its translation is CASSQGPGGIYEQYF.

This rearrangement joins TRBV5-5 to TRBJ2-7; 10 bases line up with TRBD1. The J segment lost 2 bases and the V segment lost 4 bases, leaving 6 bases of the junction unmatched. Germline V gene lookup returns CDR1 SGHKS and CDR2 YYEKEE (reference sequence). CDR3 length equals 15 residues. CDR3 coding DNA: TGTGCCAGCAGCACCGGGACAGGGGTGCCCTACGAGCAGTACTTC. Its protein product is CASSTGTGVPYEQYF.

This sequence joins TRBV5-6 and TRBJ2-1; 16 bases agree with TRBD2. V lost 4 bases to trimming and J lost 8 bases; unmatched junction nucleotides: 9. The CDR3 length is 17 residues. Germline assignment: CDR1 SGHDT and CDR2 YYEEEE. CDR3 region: CASSPEPGTSGRDEQFF. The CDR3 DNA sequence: TGTGCCAGCAGCCCCGAGCCCGGGACTAGCGGGAGGGATGAGCAGTTCTTC.

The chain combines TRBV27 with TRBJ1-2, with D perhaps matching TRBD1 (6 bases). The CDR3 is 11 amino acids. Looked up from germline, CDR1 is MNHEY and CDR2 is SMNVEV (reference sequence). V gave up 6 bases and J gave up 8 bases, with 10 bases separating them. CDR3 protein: CASRTGLGYTF. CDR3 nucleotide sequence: TGTGCCAGCAGGACAGGTTTAGGCTACACCTTC.

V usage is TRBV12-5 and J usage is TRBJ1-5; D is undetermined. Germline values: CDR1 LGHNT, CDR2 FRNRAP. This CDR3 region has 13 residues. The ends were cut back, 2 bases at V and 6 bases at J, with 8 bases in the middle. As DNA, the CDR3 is TGTGCTAGTGGTTTGCGGTCGGGTCAGCCCCAGCATTTT. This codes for CASGLRSGQPQHF.